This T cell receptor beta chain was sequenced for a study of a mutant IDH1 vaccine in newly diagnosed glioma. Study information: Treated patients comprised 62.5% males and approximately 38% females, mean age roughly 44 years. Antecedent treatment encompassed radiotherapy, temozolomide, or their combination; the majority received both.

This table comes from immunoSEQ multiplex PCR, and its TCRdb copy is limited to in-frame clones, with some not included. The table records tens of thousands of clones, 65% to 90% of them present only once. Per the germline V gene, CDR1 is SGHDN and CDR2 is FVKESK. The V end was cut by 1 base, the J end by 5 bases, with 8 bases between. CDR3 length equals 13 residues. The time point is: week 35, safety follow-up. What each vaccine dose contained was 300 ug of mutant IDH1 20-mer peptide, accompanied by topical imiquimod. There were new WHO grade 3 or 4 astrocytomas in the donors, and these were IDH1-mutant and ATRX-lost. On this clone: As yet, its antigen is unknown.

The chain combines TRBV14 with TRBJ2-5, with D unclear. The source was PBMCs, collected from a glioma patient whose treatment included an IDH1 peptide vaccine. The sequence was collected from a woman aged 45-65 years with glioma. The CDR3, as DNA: TGTGCCAGCAGCCAAGGGGTTTGGGAGACCCAGTACTTC. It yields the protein CASSQGVWETQYF.